This TCR beta chain derives from a study of circulating and synovial CD4+ cells in juvenile arthritis (dated by TCRdb to between 2012 and 2015). Turning to the overall study: Within each patient, the study compared the TCRbeta CDR3 repertoires of three groups: circulating HLA-DR+ CD4 T cells, bulk blood CD4 T cells, and synovial CD4 T cells. The goal of the repertoire sequencing was to confirm that synovial clonotypes were enriched in a circulating synovial-like CD4 T cell subset.

A word on this clone: Its specific antigen is unknown. No clone much larger than this one lies a single base away; base qualities are absent.

Overall results and qualifications from the work: Since overlap with synovium went up as sequencing depth increased, the measured fractions of shared clonotypes likely underestimated the full repertoire overlap. CPL and bulk blood CD4 samples differed in T cell genome counts by at least an order of magnitude, so sample-size effects were addressed. Compared with bulk blood CD4 repertoires, both the synovial and the circulating pathogenic-like lymphocyte repertoires were less diverse, and some CPL samples were as oligoclonal as synovium. Circulating pathogenic-like lymphocytes clustered together with synovial T cells and shared a substantially larger fraction of CDR3 sequences with synovium than bulk blood did. Traditional Vbeta family usage analysis did not detect the difference between circulating pathogenic-like lymphocytes and bulk blood T cells.

The sequenced samples were obtained from patients with active juvenile idiopathic arthritis. Cells were sorted right after thawing, and dead cells were excluded with Live/Dead Fixable Near-IR Stain. Library preparation employed the immunoSEQ multiplex PCR assay. TCRbeta CDR3 sequencing was carried out by an external provider as a commercial service. As for the authors' bioinformatics: The analyses relied on productive nucleotide sequences along with amino acid sequences obtained through in silico translation. To equalise sample size, diversity was assessed as Renyi entropy across alpha values by taking the median of 200 repeated subsamples. For clustering, the distance between each pair of repertoires was computed as one minus the Chao-modified Jaccard index, which corrected for under-sampling. Frequency-weighted overlap with synovial clonotypes was computed over 200 sample sizes, 200 draws without replacement each, and reported at the smaller sample's size. As stored in TCRdb, this immuneACCESS dataset retains in-frame rearrangements with V and J assigned. A fraction of the clones does not appear; measured against another copy, unresolved V genes explain less than half of the discrepancy, and the remainder lacks a known reason. V and J calls and clone size are those listed in that table; D and trimming were worked out from the DNA. The sample has 11,000 to 15,000 clones on record, 80% to 85% of them singletons. The ten most abundant clones make up 3% to 4% of the sample.

The specimen sequenced was CD4+ T cells from synovial fluid. This clonotype originated in a human patient with juvenile idiopathic arthritis. Some clones in this sample may be carry-over from other donors' samples.

The base sequence is TGTGCCAGCAGCTTCGCCGGGACAGGGAGAAACACCATATATTTT. Translated, it gives CASSFAGTGRNTIYF. This receptor chain uses TRBV7-9 and TRBJ1-3, with 9 bases in between that match TRBD1. The CDR3 sequence holds 15 residues, the cysteine and phenylalanine included. Of the read, only the CDR3 DNA is kept; its 45 bases are in frame from base 1. CDR1 and CDR2, per the germline V gene (reference sequence), are SEHNR and FQNEAQ. After removal of 3 bases from V and 5 bases from J, the junction retains 5 bases not matched to a gene.